This T cell receptor beta chain came from a study of T cells in tumors after PD-1 blockade. Broader study findings: Blood contained 40% to 50% of the tumor's TCR clonotypes.

As to this clone: Its cognate antigen is unknown.

Sequenced by immunoSEQ multiplex PCR; TCRdb stores in-frame clones only, minus some. The sample has some 11,000 clones, approximately 63% seen once. This CDR3 contains 15 residues. The V gene's germline CDR1 is LNHDA and CDR2 SQIVND (reference sequence). With V trimmed by 5 bases and J by 2 bases, 8 bases remained unmatched. The rearrangement uses TRBV19 and TRBJ2-7; 8 bases fit TRBD1. The sequences come from tumor tissue, collected before anti-PD-1 treatment. The clonotype was recovered from a human donor with basal cell carcinoma. The CDR3 DNA reads as TGTGCCAGTAGTGTACAACAGGGGGTGACCTACGAGCAGTACTTC. It specifies CASSVQQGVTYEQYF.